One sample yielded the 28 T cell receptor beta chains listed below, sequenced in a study of Ad26.COV2.S vaccination and SARS-CoV-2 variants. Treatment specified: around 19 received Ad26.COV2.S at low or high dose, single or two shots; several received placebo; per-sample allocation not given. Sampling was performed 63 days after the first vaccine or placebo injection. Sequenced by immunoSEQ multiplex PCR; TCRdb stores in-frame clones only, minus some. The data show a few hundred thousand clones, with 83% seen just once and about 7.1% held by the top ten. Sequenced here: peripheral blood, sampled in a trial of Ad26.COV2.S vaccine versus placebo. The origin of the receptors is a person between 18 and 60 years old who received the Ad26.COV2.S COVID-19 vaccine or a placebo.

The chain employs TRBV9 and TRBJ1-1; D not certain. V gave up 4 bases and J gave up 0 bases, with 7 bases separating them. Looked up from germline, CDR1 is SGDLS and CDR2 is YYNGEE. The CDR3 contains 13 residues. This CDR3 reads CASSLSVNTEAFF. CDR3 nucleotide sequence: TGTGCCAGCAGCCTATCGGTGAACACTGAAGCTTTCTTT.

This clone was detected only once. In nucleotides, the CDR3 is TGCGCCAGCAGCCAGTTGGAGAACACTGAAGCTTTCTTT. It is translated as CASSQLENTEAFF. V usage is TRBV4-3 and J usage is TRBJ1-1; the D is unclear. The CDR3 is made up of 13 amino acids. Trimming removed 3 bases from V and 1 base from J, with 6 bases in between. CDR1 and CDR2 from the germline V gene are LGHNA and YSLEER.

V and J are TRBV6-5 and TRBJ2-2, with D perhaps matching TRBD1 (7 bases). This CDR3 is built from 14 residues. V lost 6 bases to trimming and J lost 7 bases, with 15 bases between them. From germline, CDR1 is MNHEY and CDR2 SVGAGI. The CDR3 protein is CASSLEGAVGELFF. The CDR3 DNA reads as TGTGCCAGCAGCCTGGAGGGGGCCGTCGGGGAGCTGTTTTTT.

The chain links TRBV6-5 to TRBJ1-1, with TRBD1 matching over 10 bases. The ends lost 6 bases at V and 3 bases at J; junction bases unmatched: 7. This CDR3 is 15 amino acids long. Germline V CDR1 and CDR2: MNHEY, SVGAGI. For the CDR3, the DNA is TGTGCCAGCAGACTCGGGACAGGGGTCGACACTGAAGCTTTCTTT. This gives the protein CASRLGTGVDTEAFF.

J is TRBJ1-1 and V is TRBV15; D not certain. Germline CDR1 reads LNHNV; CDR2 reads YYDKDF (reference sequence). The CDR3 covers 15 residues. V lost 0 bases and J 4 bases, leaving 12 bases between the germline ends. The DNA for the CDR3 is TGTGCCACCAGCAGAGAGGCAGGACGGGGCACTGAAGCTTTCTTT. Translation: CATSREAGRGTEAFF.

This sequence joins TRBV2 and TRBJ2-3, with 9 bases that match TRBD2. Looked up from germline, CDR1 is SNHLY and CDR2 is FYNNEI. V was pared by 6 bases and J by 5 bases, with 9 bases of the junction left unmatched. CDR3 length equals 15 residues. This CDR3 reads CASRGDLAGKDTQYF. The CDR3 nucleotides read TGTGCCAGCAGGGGGGATCTAGCGGGAAAAGATACGCAGTATTTT.

This clone was counted between two and nine times. The CDR3 region is CASSLKGGTGLLYEQYF. The CDR3 region has the DNA TGTGCCAGCAGCTTAAAAGGGGGGACGGGTCTACTTTACGAGCAGTACTTC. The V gene is TRBV7-9, the J gene TRBJ2-7; D assignment may be TRBD1 or TRBD2 (6 bases each). The CDR3 spans 17 residues. CDR1 is SEHNR and CDR2 is FQNEAQ in the germline V gene (reference sequence). With 2 bases removed from V and 4 bases from J, the gap between germline ends came to 21 bases.

V usage is TRBV5-1 and J usage is TRBJ2-5; D is undetermined. CDR3 length: 15 residues. The V end was cut by 0 bases, the J end by 4 bases, with 13 bases between. Germline V gene lookup returns CDR1 SGHRS and CDR2 YFSETQ. The CDR3 protein is CASSLASLLTETQYF. The CDR3 nucleotides are TGCGCCAGCAGCTTGGCCTCTCTCCTGACAGAGACCCAGTACTTC.

This clone has a single count. This chain links TRBV6-4 with TRBJ2-3; 14 bases are a match to TRBD2. CDR1 is MRHNA, CDR2 SNTAGT, per germline. The CDR3 has 21 amino acids. V trimming: 2 bases; J trimming: 1 base; junction bases outside the gene matches: 14. CDR3 nucleotides: TGTGCCAGCAGTGACCGCTCAGGGACTGGACTAGCGGGAGGACGCACAGATACGCAGTATTTT. It encodes CASSDRSGTGLAGGRTDTQYF.

J is TRBJ1-2 and V is TRBV3-1 (or the pseudogene TRBV3-2); unclear D gene. CDR1 is LGHDT and CDR2 is YNNKEL in the germline V gene (reference sequence). This CDR3 region has 14 residues. Trimming removed 7 bases from V and 0 bases from J, with 12 bases in between. As DNA, the CDR3 is TGTGCCAGCACCCTACTTCAGGCTAACTATGGCTACACCTTC. Translation gives CASTLLQANYGYTF.

Note on this clone: One end of the junction fails to match germline, which may point to a read error. This chain connects TRBV5-1 to TRBJ2-3, with a tentative D call TRBD2 (7 bases). CDR1 SGHRS and CDR2 YFSETQ come from the germline V gene. The CDR3 extends over 15 amino acids. The CDR3 sequence: CARSRRGGSTDTQYF. DNA for the CDR3: TGCGCCCGCAGCAGGAGGGGGGGCAGCACAGATACGCAGTATTTT. Combining the CDR3 with reference TRBV5-1 and TRBJ2-3 gives the whole variable domain KAGVTQTPRYLIKTRGQQVTLSCSPISGHRSVSWYQQTPGQGLQFLFEYFSETQRNKGNFPGRFSGRQFSNSRSEMNVSTLELGDSALYLCARSRRGGSTDTQYFGPGTRLTVL.

CDR3 sequence: CAWSVWATGNTYEQYF. CDR3 coding DNA: TGTGCCTGGAGTGTTTGGGCGACAGGGAATACCTACGAGCAGTACTTC. The V gene is TRBV30, the J gene TRBJ2-7, with 7 nucleotides matching TRBD1. The CDR3 sequence is 16 residues long. V shed 0 bases and J 2 bases; nucleotides not matched to a gene: 10. Germline CDR1 and CDR2: GTSNPN and SVGIG (reference sequence).

The genes are TRBV30 and TRBJ1-4; D call uncertain. There are 14 residues in the CDR3. Between the trimmed V and J ends, which lost 0 bases and 8 bases, there was a span of 13 bases. The germline CDR1 and CDR2 sequences are GTSNPN and SVGIG (reference sequence). The CDR3, as DNA: TGTGCCTGGAGTGTGTACAGCAGCAGAGAAAAACTGTTTTTT. It specifies CAWSVYSSREKLFF.

DNA of the CDR3: TGTGCCAGCAGTGAGGTCGGAGTCCCCCAAGAGACCCAGTACTTC. Protein product: CASSEVGVPQETQYF. The chain uses TRBV6-1 and TRBJ2-5; D not resolved. With 3 bases removed from V and 1 base from J, the gap between germline ends came to 12 bases. Germline CDR1 is MNHNS and CDR2 is SASEGT. This CDR3 region has 15 residues.

This sequence joins TRBV5-4 and TRBJ2-1, with TRBD2 matching 10 bases. This CDR3 has 15 residues. V shed 5 bases and J 4 bases; nucleotides not matched to a gene: 6. Germline V gene lookup returns CDR1 SGHNT and CDR2 YYREEE (reference sequence). CDR3 bases: TGTGCCAGCAGGTTCCTAGCGGGAGCTTACAATGAGCAGTTCTTC. Translating it yields CASRFLAGAYNEQFF.

V is TRBV9 and J is TRBJ1-2; D uncertain. Germline loops: CDR1 SGDLS, CDR2 YYNGEE. The CDR3 covers 13 residues. Trimming shortened V by 0 bases and J by 4 bases, and 7 bases separated the two germline ends. CDR3 sequence: CASSVGQAYGYTF. CDR3 nucleotides: TGTGCCAGCAGCGTAGGGCAGGCCTATGGCTACACCTTC.

To note about this clone: Other DNA sequences within the sample encode an identical CDR3. The genes are TRBV7-2 and TRBJ1-5, with D possibly being TRBD1 (5 bases). V lost 2 bases and J lost 4, with 12 bases in between. Germline V gives CDR1 SGHTA, CDR2 FQGNSA. The CDR3 is 15 amino acids. In nucleotides, the CDR3 is TGTGCCAGCAGCTTAACGGGGGGACTTAATCAGCCCCAGCATTTT. Protein: CASSLTGGLNQPQHF.

This clone was counted a few times. This chain connects TRBV6-5 to TRBJ1-3, with D possibly TRBD1 on 6 matching bases. The CDR3 contains 14 residues. Germline V gene sequence: CDR1 MNHEY, CDR2 SVGAGI. Trimming removed 7 bases at V and 2 bases at J, with 12 bases between. The CDR3 bases are TGTGCCAGCAAGAAAACAGGGACTGGAAACACCATATATTTT. This sequence encodes CASKKTGTGNTIYF.

The rearrangement uses TRBV2 and TRBJ1-3; 8 bases align to TRBD1. J was trimmed by 0 bases and V by 6 bases; bases with no gene match: 10. The CDR3 contains 17 residues. Germline V lookup: CDR1 SNHLY, CDR2 FYNNEI. The CDR3 is CASRASGQGISGNTIYF. The CDR3 DNA reads as TGTGCCAGCAGAGCCTCCGGACAGGGAATCTCTGGAAACACCATATATTTT.

The chain combines TRBV3-1 (or the pseudogene TRBV3-2) with TRBJ1-2, with 9 bases that match TRBD1. The germline gives CDR1 LGHDT, CDR2 YNNKEL (reference sequence). V shed 0 bases, J shed 8 bases, and the junction held 7 bases outside the gene matches. The length of the CDR3 is 15 residues. This CDR3 is CASSQDRTGVLGYTF. The CDR3 DNA reads TGTGCCAGCAGCCAAGATCGGACAGGGGTATTAGGCTACACCTTC.

This rearrangement joins TRBV7-8 to TRBJ2-5; the match to TRBD2 covers 7 bases. The CDR3 is 14 amino acids. Germline CDR1 is SGHVS and CDR2 is FQNEAQ. V shed 4 bases, J shed 4 bases, and the junction held 6 bases outside the gene matches. The CDR3 loop reads CASSSPGGGETQYF. In nucleotides, the CDR3 is TGTGCCAGCAGCTCTCCGGGCGGGGGAGAGACCCAGTACTTC.

The chain has TRBV24-1 and TRBJ2-1; 9 nucleotides align to TRBD2. This CDR3 has 16 residues. Germline lookup yields CDR1 KGHDR and CDR2 SFDVKD. The junction had 5 bases not matched to a gene; V was cut back by 4 bases and J by 2 bases. The CDR3 DNA reads as TGTGCCACCAGTGACTCCGGGACTAGCACCTACAATGAGCAGTTCTTC. The encoded protein is CATSDSGTSTYNEQFF.

V is TRBV2 and J is TRBJ2-5; the match to TRBD2 covers 9 bases. This CDR3 spans 15 amino acids. CDR1 is SNHLY, CDR2 FYNNEI, per germline. The V and J ends lost 6 bases and 4 bases, in that order; junction bases with no gene match: 9. CDR3 amino acids: CASRVGTSRGETQYF. The DNA of the CDR3 is TGTGCCAGCAGGGTTGGGACTAGCAGGGGAGAGACCCAGTACTTC. Supplemented by reference TRBV2 and TRBJ2-5, the full variable domain reads EPEVTQTPSHQVTQMGQEVILRCVPISNHLYFYWYRQILGQKVEFLVSFYNNEISEKSEIFDDQFSVERPDGSNFTLKIRSTKLEDSAMYFCASRVGTSRGETQYFGPGTRLLVL.

The chain combines TRBV11-3 with TRBJ2-2; TRBD2 agrees at 9 bases. V lost 3 bases to trimming and J lost 4 bases; unmatched junction nucleotides: 0. This CDR3 has 14 amino acids. Germline CDR1 and CDR2: SGHNT and YENEEA. The CDR3 nucleotides are TGTGCCAGCAGCTTGACTAGCGGCACCGGGGAGCTGTTTTTT. This encodes CASSLTSGTGELFF.

This sequence joins TRBV19 and TRBJ2-2, with D tentatively TRBD1 or TRBD2 (6 bases each). Germline CDR1 reads LNHDA; CDR2 reads SQIVND (reference sequence). Trimming stripped 1 base from V and 1 base from J, with 13 bases between. The CDR3 spans 17 residues. The DNA for the CDR3 is TGTGCCAGTAGTATAGGGCGGGACACCCAGAACACCGGGGAGCTGTTTTTT. The encoded protein is CASSIGRDTQNTGELFF.

The J gene is TRBJ2-2, the V gene TRBV24-1; 7 bases match TRBD1. The germline CDR1 and CDR2 sequences are KGHDR and SFDVKD. Germline trimming cut 5 bases from V and 0 bases from J; bases unmatched to any gene: 2. This CDR3 region has 15 residues. CDR3 residues: CATSGGQTNTGELFF. CDR3 in DNA: TGTGCCACCAGTGGGGGACAGACGAACACCGGGGAGCTGTTTTTT.

This clone was observed once. This chain joins TRBV2 and TRBJ2-5; D is perhaps TRBD1 (5 bases). Germline V gene data show CDR1 as SNHLY and CDR2 as FYNNEI. The CDR3 runs 13 residues. V lost 6 bases and J lost 5, with 13 bases in between. The CDR3 is CASRHQGSETQYF. For the CDR3, the DNA is TGTGCCAGCAGACACCAGGGCTCGGAGACCCAGTACTTC.

This chain uses TRBV7-9 with TRBJ2-2, with D perhaps TRBD2 (5 bases). The CDR3 extends over 15 amino acids. The V end lost 5 bases, the J end lost 6 bases, and 16 bases lay between the germline ends. The germline V gene has CDR1 SEHNR and CDR2 FQNEAQ (reference sequence). The CDR3 nucleotides are TGTGCCAGCAGCGGCGGACCTACTAGTCCCGGGGAGCTGTTTTTT. Encoded protein: CASSGGPTSPGELFF.